These 18 T cell receptor beta chains came from one sample sequenced in a study of cytomegalovirus exposure and HLA in healthy donors. Profiled with immunoSEQ multiplex PCR; TCRdb holds only in-frame clones, not every one. Of approximately 110,000 clones detected, 70% to 90% appear once; the ten largest clones hold 3% to 4%. The sample consisted of PBMCs. The receptors originated from a woman younger than 35 in good health and CMV-seropositive.

The chain recombines TRBV6-6 with TRBJ1-3, with 12 bases identical to TRBD1. Germline V gene lookup returns CDR1 MNHNY and CDR2 SVGAGI (reference sequence). V trimming: 7 bases; J trimming: 7 bases; junction bases outside the gene matches: 11. The CDR3 consists of 16 residues. CDR3 bases: TGTGCCAGCACCTTACGGCCGGGACAGGGGGCGAACACCATATATTTT. Translating it yields CASTLRPGQGANTIYF.

The chain carries TRBV25-1 and TRBJ1-3; D is uncertain. The germline V gene encodes CDR1 MGHDK and CDR2 SYGVNS. The CDR3 loop spans 15 amino acids. V was pared by 2 bases and J by 0 bases, with 8 bases between. The CDR3 DNA is TGTGCCAGCAGTGAAAGGCGGAGCTCTGGAAACACCATATATTTT. Encoded protein: CASSERRSSGNTIYF.

This chain links TRBV28 with TRBJ2-1; 9 bases are shared with TRBD2. The CDR3 totals 17 residues. With 3 bases clipped from V and 6 bases from J, the junction kept 12 bases outside the gene matches. CDR1 and CDR2 from the germline V gene are MDHEN and SYDVKM. In DNA, the CDR3 is TGTGCCAGCAGTTTCAATCCGGCGGGGGGGCTCGGCAATGAGCAGTTCTTC. Its translation is CASSFNPAGGLGNEQFF.

V gene TRBV6-1 combines with J gene TRBJ2-5; D is ambiguous. In germline, CDR1 is MNHNS, CDR2 SASEGT. The CDR3 consists of 12 residues. With 2 bases removed from V and 3 bases from J, the gap between germline ends came to 4 bases. The CDR3 loop reads CASSEQKETQYF. Written as DNA, the CDR3 is TGTGCCAGCAGTGAACAGAAAGAGACCCAGTACTTC.

The chain carries TRBV5-1 and TRBJ1-5, with TRBD1 matching 7 bases. The junction had 7 bases not matched to a gene; V was cut back by 4 bases and J by 3 bases. The CDR3 extends over 15 amino acids. CDR1 is SGHRS, CDR2 YFSETQ, per germline. The CDR3 DNA reads TGCGCCAGCAGCCCGGAGGGGGCTTACAATCAGCCCCAGCATTTT. Its protein is CASSPEGAYNQPQHF.

CDR3 nucleotide sequence: TGTGCCAGCAGCTTTGGCGGGAGGGACAATGAGCAGTTCTTC. It yields the protein CASSFGGRDNEQFF. This chain connects TRBV7-6 to TRBJ2-1; 9 nucleotides match TRBD2. The CDR3 is made up of 14 amino acids. CDR1 and CDR2 (germline): SGHVS, FNYEAQ. Trimming took 3 bases from V and 5 from J; bases not matched to a gene: 2.

The chain links TRBV7-6 to TRBJ1-5; D is undetermined. The CDR3 loop spans 12 amino acids. CDR1 and CDR2 from the germline V gene are SGHVS and FNYEAQ. V was clipped by 1 base and J by 9 bases, with 7 bases between them. CDR3 sequence reads: CASSLETGPQHF. The CDR3 coding sequence is TGTGCCAGCAGCTTAGAAACCGGGCCCCAGCATTTT.

The chain recombines TRBV7-9 with TRBJ2-1; no reliable D call. This CDR3 is 12 amino acids long. Trimming took 6 bases from V and 4 from J, leaving 7 bases between them. Germline CDR1 reads SEHNR; CDR2 reads FQNEAQ (reference sequence). The CDR3 reads CASRVTYNEQFF. The CDR3, as DNA: TGTGCCAGCAGAGTGACTTACAATGAGCAGTTCTTC.

The chain carries TRBV2 and TRBJ2-3; 7 bases line up with TRBD1. The CDR3 spans 13 residues. Germline V lookup: CDR1 SNHLY, CDR2 FYNNEI. The DNA for the CDR3 is TGTGTCAGAAAGGGTACAGGGGCAGATACGCAGTATTTT. Translating gives CVRKGTGADTQYF.

In its sample, this clone was seen once. This rearrangement joins TRBV11-3 to TRBJ2-7, with TRBD1 identical over 7 bases. J was trimmed by 2 bases and V by 5 bases; bases with no gene match: 12. The CDR3 contains 16 residues. Per germline, CDR1 SGHNT and CDR2 YENEEA. CDR3 nucleotide sequence: TGTGCCAGCAGCCCCGGTAAGATTGGGACAGCCTACGAGCAGTACTTC. Translating gives CASSPGKIGTAYEQYF. Filled out from reference TRBV11-3 and TRBJ2-7, the complete variable domain reads EAGVVQSPRYKIIEKKQPVAFWCNPISGHNTLYWYLQNLGQGPELLIRYENEEAVDDSQLPKDRFSAERLKGVDSTLKIQPAELGDSAVYLCASSPGKIGTAYEQYFGPGTRLTVT.

The rearrangement uses TRBV7-8 and TRBJ1-2; D remains unclear. The CDR3 extends over 14 amino acids. Trimming pared 1 base from V and 9 bases from J, leaving 15 bases between. Germline V CDR1 and CDR2: SGHVS, FQNEAQ. Here the CDR3 DNA reads TGTGCCAGCAGCTTAGGACCAGGCGACATTAGCTACACCTTC. It codes for CASSLGPGDISYTF. The variable domain in full, completed from reference TRBV7-8 and TRBJ1-2, reads GAGVSQSPRYKVAKRGQDVALRCDPISGHVSLFWYQQALGQGPEFLTYFQNEAQLDKSGLPSDRFFAERPEGSVSTLKIQRTQQEDSAVYLCASSLGPGDISYTFGSGTRLTVV.

This sequence joins TRBV6-5 and TRBJ2-7; 7 bases map to TRBD1. The CDR3 runs to 13 residues. V trimming: 1 base; J trimming: 5 bases; junction bases outside the gene matches: 2. Germline V gene data show CDR1 as MNHEY and CDR2 as SVGAGI. CDR3 nucleotide sequence: TGTGCCAGCAGTTACTTAGGGGGCGACGAGCAGTACTTC. This translates into CASSYLGGDEQYF.

This clone came up once. The J gene is TRBJ2-1, the V gene TRBV11-3; the D gene is possibly TRBD1 (5 bases). V lost 6 bases, J lost 7 bases, and 16 bases lay in between. From germline, CDR1 is SGHNT and CDR2 YENEEA. The CDR3 covers 14 residues. The CDR3 DNA follows: TGTGCCAGCAGACGGACAAGTAGGACAAATGAGCAGTTCTTC. This gives the protein CASRRTSRTNEQFF.

The V call is TRBV23-1, the J call TRBJ2-7; the match to TRBD1 covers 8 bases. TRBV23-1 carries the ORF label, with uncertain function. V lost 3 bases and J lost 4; bases outside the gene matches: 8. The CDR3 covers 15 residues. The DNA for the CDR3 is TGCGCCAGCAGTCATCCTGCCTACAGGGGGTACGAGCAGTACTTC. It specifies CASSHPAYRGYEQYF.

This chain joins TRBV12-5 and TRBJ1-2; D uncertain. The CDR3 sequence is 13 residues long. V lost 2 bases, J lost 4 bases, and 8 bases lay in between. CDR1 LGHNT and CDR2 FRNRAP come from the germline V gene. The CDR3 loop reads CASGLWRSYGYTF. The CDR3 DNA sequence: TGTGCTAGTGGTTTGTGGCGGAGCTATGGCTACACCTTC.

The count of this clone is one. The CDR3 bases are TGTGCCTGGAGTTTGGGGGGGAAGGCCTACGAGCAGTACTTC. As protein: CAWSLGGKAYEQYF. The gene calls are TRBV30 and TRBJ2-7, with 7 nucleotides matching TRBD2. CDR3 length equals 14 residues. Germline CDR1 is GTSNPN and CDR2 is SVGIG (reference sequence). V was pared by 2 bases and J by 2 bases, with 6 bases of the junction left unmatched.

The chain combines TRBV6-5 with TRBJ2-2, with TRBD2 as a possible D gene (5 bases). The V gene lost 6 bases and the J gene lost 4 bases, with 9 bases spanning the gap. Germline loops: CDR1 MNHEY, CDR2 SVGAGI. The CDR3 sequence is 13 residues long. The DNA of the CDR3 is TGTGCCAGCAGCGGTGCGGGCACCGGGGAGCTGTTTTTT. Translation gives CASSGAGTGELFF.

This chain uses TRBV4-2 with TRBJ2-5; perhaps TRBD1 as D (5 bases). Germline loops: CDR1 LGHNA, CDR2 YNFKEQ. CDR3 length: 15 amino acids. V dropped 0 bases and J dropped 0 bases, with 8 bases sitting between them. The CDR3, as DNA: TGTGCCAGCAGCCAAGAGGACATGTACCAAGAGACCCAGTACTTC. This codes for CASSQEDMYQETQYF.